This T cell receptor (beta chain) was sequenced during a study of T cell clonotyping in hematopoietic cell transplantation. With respect to this clone: Antigen: not known.

Sequenced by immunoSEQ multiplex PCR; TCRdb stores in-frame clones only, minus some. The sample carries about 18,000 clones, around 90% recorded once. There are 13 residues in the CDR3. V lost 3 bases, J lost 8 bases, and 16 bases lay in between. The germline V gene has CDR1 GTSNPN and CDR2 SVGIG (reference sequence). Study-wide findings and caveats: CD4 and CD8 repertoire contributions could not be separated without sorting. After transplant, recipient diversity fell while pathologically expanded clonotypes grew through day 180. Few recipient clonotypes overlapped donors; over 97% were de novo at given depth.

This TCR came from a man in his forties in good health. Some clones in this sample may be carry-over from other donors' samples. The rearrangement links TRBV30 to TRBJ1-2; D might be TRBD1 (5 bases). The sample comprised peripheral blood mononuclear cells. The CDR3 spells CAWSASQGNGYTF. CDR3 DNA sequence: TGTGCCTGGAGCGCGTCCCAGGGTAACGGCTACACCTTC. The full variable domain, rest sourced from reference TRBV30 and TRBJ1-2, is SQTIHQWPATLVQPVGSPLSLECTVEGTSNPNLYWYRQAAGRGLQLLFYSVGIGQISSEVPQNLSASRPQDRQFILSSKKLLLSDSGFYLCAWSASQGNGYTFGSGTRLTVV.